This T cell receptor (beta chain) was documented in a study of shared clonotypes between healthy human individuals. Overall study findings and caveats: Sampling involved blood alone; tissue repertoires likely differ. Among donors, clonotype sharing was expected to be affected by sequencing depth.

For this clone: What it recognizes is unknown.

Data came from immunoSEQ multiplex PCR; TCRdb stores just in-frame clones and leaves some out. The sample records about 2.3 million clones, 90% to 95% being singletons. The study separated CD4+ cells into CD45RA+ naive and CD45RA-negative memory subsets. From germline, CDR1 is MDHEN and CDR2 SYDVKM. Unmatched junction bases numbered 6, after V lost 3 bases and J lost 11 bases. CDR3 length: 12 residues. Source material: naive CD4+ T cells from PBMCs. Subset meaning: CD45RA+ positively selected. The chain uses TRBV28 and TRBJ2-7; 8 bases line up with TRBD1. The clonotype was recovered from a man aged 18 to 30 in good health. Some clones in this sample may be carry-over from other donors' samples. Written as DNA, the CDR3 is TGTGCCAGCAGTTTCGGAGACAGGGGAAAGTACTTC. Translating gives CASSFGDRGKYF.